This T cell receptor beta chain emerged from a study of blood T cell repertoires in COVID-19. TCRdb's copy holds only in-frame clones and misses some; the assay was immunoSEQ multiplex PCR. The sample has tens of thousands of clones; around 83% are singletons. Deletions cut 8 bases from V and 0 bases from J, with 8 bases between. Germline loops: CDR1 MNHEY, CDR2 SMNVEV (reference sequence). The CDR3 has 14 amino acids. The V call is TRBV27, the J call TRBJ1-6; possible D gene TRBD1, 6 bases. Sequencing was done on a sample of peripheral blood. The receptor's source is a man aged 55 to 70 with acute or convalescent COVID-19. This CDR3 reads CASGGGSYNSPLHF. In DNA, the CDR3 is TGTGCCAGCGGGGGCGGCTCCTATAATTCACCCCTCCACTTT.